The table lists the clone carrying this TCR beta chain with many counts. Its antigen remains unidentified. The source material, RNA transcripts, was used to amplify TCR beta CDR3 regions. The primer set for the first-round RT-PCR of the TCR CDR3 was HTBI. TCRdb analysed the multiplex PCR reads with MiXCR anew, one entry per CDR3 protein. The data show approximately 380,000 distinct CDR3 sequences, roughly 20% seen once. The source of the sample is a study of T cells in Graves' hyperthyroidism and ophthalmopathy. Points from the study as a whole: Onset of ophthalmopathy came a median roughly 6 months after the model predicted it. Most thyroid-expanded clonotypes above 0.001 were also found in blood.

Together with thyroid ultrasound, orbital computed tomography, serum thyroxine and TRAb, clinical symptoms were used for diagnoses. The source of the PBMCs was less than 12 ml of fresh peripheral blood. Sequencing was done on a sample of blood. This clonotype was sampled from a man between 18 and 35 years old with Graves' ophthalmopathy.

This chain's CDR3 is CASSRREYEQYF. The CDR3, as DNA: TGTGCCAGCAGCCGACGGGAGTACGAGCAGTACTTC. The V gene is TRBV28, the J gene TRBJ2-7; tentative D call: TRBD2 (6 bases). Per germline, CDR1 MDHEN and CDR2 SYDVKM. CDR3 length equals 12 residues. V lost 6 bases to trimming and J lost 4 bases, with 10 bases between them.